The 32 T cell receptor beta chains below all came from one sample that was sequenced in a study of cytomegalovirus exposure and HLA in healthy donors. With 60 Vbeta and 13 Jbeta primers, the PCR was carried out. Assay used: immunoSEQ multiplex PCR; TCRdb lists only in-frame clones, some missing. The table lists about 110,000 clones, roughly 70% of them singletons. The sequenced material came from PBMCs. These receptors were obtained from a woman in her 30s in good health and CMV-seronegative.

V usage is TRBV27 and J usage is TRBJ2-7; weak D call: TRBD1 (8 bases). Germline CDR1 MNHEY, CDR2 SMNVEV (reference sequence). CDR3 length: 17 residues. V lost 7 bases and J 1 base, leaving 23 bases between the germline ends. This chain's CDR3 is CASTMSNRGGMSYEQYF. For the CDR3, the DNA is TGTGCCAGCACAATGTCAAACAGGGGGGGAATGTCCTACGAGCAGTACTTC.

The rearrangement joins TRBV4-1 to TRBJ1-4; D unclear. Trimming stripped 1 base from V and 3 bases from J, with 6 bases between. The germline CDR1 and CDR2 sequences are MGHRA and YSYEKL. The length of the CDR3 is 14 residues. As DNA, the CDR3 is TGCGCCAGCAGCCAAGTAGACTCTAATGAAAAACTGTTTTTT. Amino acid sequence: CASSQVDSNEKLFF.

The rearrangement links TRBV27 to TRBJ1-3, with D perhaps matching TRBD1 (5 bases). Looked up from germline, CDR1 is MNHEY and CDR2 is SMNVEV (reference sequence). Deletions cut 5 bases from V and 0 bases from J, with 11 bases between. This CDR3 comprises 15 residues. Here the CDR3 reads CASSRGIGSGNTIYF. The CDR3 coding sequence is TGTGCCAGCAGTCGGGGGATAGGCTCTGGAAACACCATATATTTT.

The J gene is TRBJ1-2, the V gene TRBV30, with TRBD1 identical over 9 bases. This CDR3 region has 13 residues. The germline gives CDR1 GTSNPN, CDR2 SVGIG (reference sequence). The J segment lost 3 bases and the V segment lost 1 base, leaving 0 bases of the junction unmatched. CDR3 sequence (DNA): TGTGCCTGGAGTGGGACAGGGGACTATGGCTACACCTTC. Encoded protein: CAWSGTGDYGYTF.

The chain has TRBV2 and TRBJ2-7; 10 bases line up with TRBD1. The V segment lost 6 bases and the J segment 4 bases; nucleotides outside the gene matches: 9. The length of the CDR3 is 15 residues. Germline V lookup: CDR1 SNHLY, CDR2 FYNNEI. The CDR3, as DNA: TGTGCCAGCAGGGAGAAGACAGGGGGCGCGTACGAGCAGTACTTC. Translated: CASREKTGGAYEQYF.

The CDR3, as DNA: TGTGCCAGCAGCCCCCCCGGACAGTATTCCTATGGCTACACCTTC. This translates into CASSPPGQYSYGYTF. The chain joins TRBV7-9 to TRBJ1-2; a weak D match, TRBD1 (6 bases). Between the trimmed V and J ends, which lost 5 bases and 4 bases, there was a span of 17 bases. The CDR3 runs to 15 residues. CDR1 is SEHNR and CDR2 is FQNEAQ in the germline V gene (reference sequence).

The chain uses TRBV7-2 and TRBJ1-2; D is ambiguous. V shed 5 bases and J shed 4 bases, with 8 bases lying between them. CDR1 is SGHTA and CDR2 is FQGNSA in the germline V gene. The CDR3 has 12 amino acids. CDR3 loop: CASSTHIYGYTF. CDR3 nucleotides: TGTGCCAGCAGCACACATATCTATGGCTACACCTTC.

The rearrangement joins TRBV7-9 to TRBJ1-2; D ambiguous. The germline V and J ends were trimmed by 3 bases and 7 bases, with 12 bases remaining between them. The CDR3 loop spans 13 amino acids. Looked up from germline, CDR1 is SEHNR and CDR2 is FQNEAQ (reference sequence). CDR3: CASSLTQEGGYTF. CDR3 sequence (DNA): TGTGCCAGCAGCTTGACTCAGGAGGGTGGCTACACCTTC.

The chain joins TRBV6-6 to TRBJ1-1, with TRBD1 matching 7 bases. The germline V gene encodes CDR1 MNHNY and CDR2 SVGAGI (reference sequence). V lost 8 bases, J lost 6 bases, and 9 bases stayed unmatched. This CDR3 has 13 residues. CDR3 amino acids: CASARQGPSEAFF. DNA for the CDR3: TGTGCCAGCGCTCGACAGGGACCTTCTGAAGCTTTCTTT.

This clone was detected only a few times. This rearrangement joins TRBV2 to TRBJ2-3, with D hard to call. The germline CDR1 and CDR2 sequences are SNHLY and FYNNEI. The V end lost 7 bases, the J end lost 3 bases, and 11 bases lay between the germline ends. The CDR3 is made up of 13 amino acids. In nucleotides, the CDR3 is TGTGCCAGCATAGGCGGCCCGACAGATACGCAGTATTTT. Its protein is CASIGGPTDTQYF.

The gene calls are TRBV2 and TRBJ1-2; the D gene is possibly TRBD1 (5 bases). Trimming left V 7 bases short and J 3 bases short, with 12 bases between. Germline values: CDR1 SNHLY, CDR2 FYNNEI. This CDR3 contains 13 residues. In DNA form, the CDR3 reads TGTGCCAGCAACGGCGGGGGTGACTATGGCTACACCTTC. This encodes CASNGGGDYGYTF.

This clone was counted once. The chain recombines TRBV6-6 with TRBJ2-2; D may be TRBD2 (5 bases). CDR1 and CDR2 from the germline V gene are MNHNY and SVGAGI (reference sequence). CDR3 length equals 16 residues. The germline V and J ends were trimmed by 5 bases and 2 bases, with 15 bases remaining between them. This chain's CDR3 is CASSPPGKGNTGELFF. The CDR3 DNA reads TGTGCCAGCAGTCCTCCCGGGAAGGGAAACACCGGGGAGCTGTTTTTT.

The J gene is TRBJ1-5, the V gene TRBV6-5; perhaps TRBD1 as D (6 bases). This CDR3 comprises 15 residues. CDR1 and CDR2 from the germline V gene are MNHEY and SVGAGI. The ends were cut back, 5 bases at V and 4 bases at J, with 15 bases in the middle. This CDR3 reads CASSPNRAWNQPQHF. DNA for the CDR3: TGTGCCAGCAGTCCTAACAGGGCATGGAATCAGCCCCAGCATTTT.

This rearrangement joins TRBV5-1 to TRBJ1-1; TRBD1 might be the D (6 bases). Between the trimmed V and J ends, which lost 0 bases and 1 base, there was a span of 10 bases. There are 15 residues in the CDR3. Germline V gene lookup returns CDR1 SGHRS and CDR2 YFSETQ. The CDR3 sequence is CASSLGTGPNTEAFF. The CDR3 coding sequence is TGCGCCAGCAGCTTGGGCACAGGGCCGAACACTGAAGCTTTCTTT.

The V gene is TRBV7-8, the J gene TRBJ1-1; no reliable D call. The CDR3 covers 19 residues. Trimming left V 5 bases short and J 0 bases short, with 25 bases between. The V gene's germline CDR1 is SGHVS and CDR2 FQNEAQ. The CDR3 here is CASSPTVTLLGRLNTEAFF. The CDR3 nucleotides read TGTGCCAGCAGCCCAACGGTGACGCTTCTGGGGAGATTGAACACTGAAGCTTTCTTT.

The gene calls are TRBV5-1 and TRBJ2-7, with D possibly matching TRBD1 (6 bases). The germline V gene has CDR1 SGHRS and CDR2 YFSETQ. The CDR3 is 13 residues long. The V and J ends lost 7 bases and 6 bases respectively, with 17 bases between them. DNA of the CDR3: TGCGCCAGCTCCCAAGGGGCAGGGGTCGAGCAGTACTTC. It translates to CASSQGAGVEQYF.

The rearrangement joins TRBV9 to TRBJ1-2; TRBD1 matches 11 bases. J gave up 8 bases and V 4 bases, and 7 bases lay outside the gene matches. Germline assignment: CDR1 SGDLS and CDR2 YYNGEE. The CDR3 sequence is 14 residues long. In nucleotides, the CDR3 is TGTGCCAGCAGCACGGGACAGGGGGAGGGAGGCTACACCTTC. Amino acids: CASSTGQGEGGYTF. Full variable domain (outside the CDR3, taken from reference TRBV9 and TRBJ1-2): DSGVTQTPKHLITATGQRVTLRCSPRSGDLSVYWYQQSLDQGLQFLIQYYNGEERAKGNILERFSAQQFPDLHSELNLSSLELGDSALYFCASSTGQGEGGYTFGSGTRLTVV.

V is TRBV7-6 and J is TRBJ1-1, with 8 bases lining up with TRBD1. The CDR3 totals 17 residues. Per the germline V gene, CDR1 is SGHVS and CDR2 is FNYEAQ. The ends lost 5 bases at V and 0 bases at J; junction bases unmatched: 11. The CDR3 loop is CASSRMPGQEMNTEAFF. The DNA of the CDR3 is TGTGCCAGCAGCCGTATGCCGGGACAGGAAATGAACACTGAAGCTTTCTTT.

This chain connects TRBV29-1 to TRBJ2-3, with D tentatively TRBD2 (5 bases). The CDR3 contains 12 residues. Between the trimmed V and J ends, which lost 6 bases and 2 bases, there was a span of 9 bases. The germline CDR1 and CDR2 sequences are SQVTM and ANQGSEA. The CDR3 spells CSVTGITDTQYF. DNA of the CDR3: TGCAGCGTAACGGGAATCACAGATACGCAGTATTTT.

V gene TRBV5-1 combines with J gene TRBJ2-3; 11 bases fit TRBD2. The CDR3 consists of 15 residues. The germline V gene has CDR1 SGHRS and CDR2 YFSETQ. With 7 bases clipped from V and 3 bases from J, the junction kept 7 bases outside the gene matches. The CDR3 spells CASGSGTSGTDTQYF. DNA for the CDR3: TGCGCCAGCGGTTCCGGGACTAGCGGTACAGATACGCAGTATTTT.

V gene TRBV5-1 combines with J gene TRBJ2-7, with D possibly being TRBD2 (5 bases). The V and J ends lost 1 base and 3 bases respectively, with 23 bases between them. The germline CDR1 and CDR2 sequences are SGHRS and YFSETQ. This CDR3 spans 18 amino acids. The CDR3 reads CASSLIRPAKGRGYEQYF. CDR3 DNA sequence: TGCGCCAGCAGCTTGATTAGGCCAGCCAAAGGCCGGGGCTACGAGCAGTACTTC. The variable domain in full, completed from reference TRBV5-1 and TRBJ2-7, reads KAGVTQTPRYLIKTRGQQVTLSCSPISGHRSVSWYQQTPGQGLQFLFEYFSETQRNKGNFPGRFSGRQFSNSRSEMNVSTLELGDSALYLCASSLIRPAKGRGYEQYFGPGTRLTVT.

The chain is built from TRBV2 and TRBJ2-7; D not certain. This CDR3 contains 12 residues. V was pared by 5 bases and J by 3 bases, with 8 bases between. In germline, CDR1 is SNHLY, CDR2 FYNNEI. The CDR3 DNA sequence: TGTGCCAGCAGTCCTACCCTCTACGAGCAGTACTTC. Residues: CASSPTLYEQYF.

This chain connects TRBV2 to TRBJ2-1, with D tentatively TRBD2 (5 bases). The CDR3 runs to 13 residues. Per germline, CDR1 SNHLY and CDR2 FYNNEI. Deletions cut 7 bases from V and 9 bases from J, with 16 bases between. CDR3 coding DNA: TGTGCCAGCACAAGCGGACTCCTCGGTGAGCAGTTCTTC. It codes for CASTSGLLGEQFF.

CDR3 DNA: TGTGCCTGGGGGAATAGACAGCCTCAGGGCGGCTACACCTTC. Amino acids: CAWGNRQPQGGYTF. The chain has TRBV30 and TRBJ1-2, with TRBD1 as a possible D gene (5 bases). This CDR3 comprises 14 residues. Trimming removed 5 bases from V and 8 bases from J, with 21 bases in between. Germline assignment: CDR1 GTSNPN and CDR2 SVGIG (reference sequence).

V is TRBV12-5 and J is TRBJ1-2, with 9 bases that match TRBD1. The ends lost 6 bases at V and 2 bases at J; junction bases unmatched: 7. This CDR3 region has 15 residues. The germline V gene has CDR1 LGHNT and CDR2 FRNRAP. The CDR3 coding sequence is TGTGCTAGTGGCCGGGGACAGGGTGGCAACTATGGCTACACCTTC. It encodes CASGRGQGGNYGYTF.

The chain employs TRBV9 and TRBJ1-3, with 7 bases matching TRBD1. The trim removed 0 bases at V and 0 bases at J, leaving 3 bases unmatched. The CDR3 is 16 residues long. Germline V gene data show CDR1 as SGDLS and CDR2 as YYNGEE. CDR3 nucleotides: TGTGCCAGCAGCGTAGGGGACAGCAACTCTGGAAACACCATATATTTT. Translating it yields CASSVGDSNSGNTIYF.

The chain is built from TRBV27 and TRBJ2-1; 9 bases are shared with TRBD2. CDR1 is MNHEY and CDR2 is SMNVEV in the germline V gene (reference sequence). This CDR3 spans 15 amino acids. Losses at the gene ends were 5 bases for V and 3 bases for J; bases not matched to a gene: 5. This CDR3 reads CASSDSGSVYNEQFF. Written as DNA, the CDR3 is TGTGCCAGCAGTGATAGCGGGAGTGTCTACAATGAGCAGTTCTTC.

The chain uses TRBV7-2 and TRBJ2-5; 8 bases fit TRBD1. With V trimmed by 5 bases and J by 5 bases, 1 base remained unmatched. Germline CDR1 reads SGHTA; CDR2 reads FQGNSA. The CDR3 extends over 12 amino acids. The CDR3 region has the DNA TGTGCCAGCAGCACAGGGGGTGAGACCCAGTACTTC. Encoded protein: CASSTGGETQYF.

The J gene is TRBJ2-7, the V gene TRBV25-1; no definite D call. The CDR3 has 13 residues. V lost 4 bases and J lost 1, with 8 bases in between. Germline values: CDR1 MGHDK, CDR2 SYGVNS. The CDR3 DNA reads as TGTGCCAGCAGTGGGGCAGCTTCCTACGAGCAGTACTTC. Amino acids: CASSGAASYEQYF.

The genes are TRBV29-1 and TRBJ1-2; 11 nucleotides align to TRBD1. From germline, CDR1 is SQVTM and CDR2 ANQGSEA. The CDR3 runs 14 residues. V shed 6 bases and J 3 bases; nucleotides not matched to a gene: 6. The CDR3 nucleotides are TGCAGCGTAGACCGGACAGGGGGCGACTATGGCTACACCTTC. This encodes CSVDRTGGDYGYTF.

This clone was seen only once. The rearrangement uses TRBV29-1 and TRBJ2-5; D is unclear. CDR3 size: 12 residues. Germline assignment: CDR1 SQVTM and CDR2 ANQGSEA. Trimming shortened V by 7 bases and J by 1 base, and 10 bases separated the two germline ends. The CDR3 nucleotides are TGCAGCGGTAGACAACTCCAAGAGACCCAGTACTTC. Translating it yields CSGRQLQETQYF.

The J gene is TRBJ1-6, the V gene TRBV19; 8 bases are shared with TRBD1. Germline-derived CDR1 and CDR2 are LNHDA and SQIVND (reference sequence). The CDR3 length is 14 residues. Losses at the gene ends were 5 bases for V and 6 bases for J; bases not matched to a gene: 3. CDR3 protein: CASSFGQGNSPLHF. CDR3 bases: TGTGCCAGTAGTTTCGGACAGGGTAATTCACCCCTCCACTTT.